These 23 T cell receptor beta chains were sequenced from one sample in a study of shared clonotypes between healthy human individuals. The table came from immunoSEQ multiplex PCR; TCRdb's copy has only in-frame clones and leaves some out. This table has about 1.1 million clones, roughly 74% appearing once. Sample: memory CD4+ T cells from PBMCs. Subset described: CD45RA-negative fraction. The receptors were sampled from a man aged 18 to 30 in good health. Some clones in this sample may be carry-over from other donors' samples.

The rearrangement links TRBV28 to TRBJ1-1, with D possibly matching TRBD1 (6 bases). This CDR3 contains 15 residues. V gave up 4 bases and J gave up 5 bases, with 17 bases separating them. Germline lookup yields CDR1 MDHEN and CDR2 SYDVKM. As DNA, the CDR3 is TGTGCCAGCAGTTCCCCGGGGGCCCAGGGGACTGAAGCTTTCTTT. Amino acid sequence: CASSSPGAQGTEAFF.

This sequence joins TRBV5-6 and TRBJ2-1; no clear D. Germline values: CDR1 SGHDT, CDR2 YYEEEE. V lost 4 bases and J 1 base, leaving 12 bases between the germline ends. The CDR3 sequence is 15 residues long. The CDR3 DNA sequence: TGTGCCAGCAGCCGACCGCTGGGATCCTACAATGAGCAGTTCTTC. This sequence encodes CASSRPLGSYNEQFF.

This clone was counted a single time. V gene TRBV29-1 combines with J gene TRBJ2-5; 7 nucleotides align to TRBD1. Germline V gives CDR1 SQVTM, CDR2 ANQGSEA. Germline trimming cut 4 bases from V and 4 bases from J; bases unmatched to any gene: 3. This CDR3 spans 12 amino acids. The CDR3 coding sequence is TGCAGCGTTGTAGGGGGCCCAGAGACCCAGTACTTC. Translation gives CSVVGGPETQYF.

The chain carries TRBV11-2 and TRBJ2-7, with 8 bases fitting TRBD2. Per germline, CDR1 SGHAT and CDR2 FQNNGV. Trimming at V came to 3 bases and at J to 5 bases, leaving 9 bases not matched to a gene. There are 15 residues in the CDR3. The CDR3 spells CASSLSPLAGHEQYF. In DNA, the CDR3 is TGTGCCAGCAGCTTGTCACCCCTAGCGGGTCACGAGCAGTACTTC.

The chain is built from TRBV20-1 and TRBJ1-1; D remains unclear. V lost 2 bases and J lost 10, with 11 bases in between. The CDR3 extends over 11 amino acids. Germline values: CDR1 DFQATT, CDR2 SNEGSKA (reference sequence). CDR3 sequence: CSARSAVGAFF. CDR3 DNA sequence: TGCAGTGCTAGATCGGCGGTTGGAGCTTTCTTT.

The CDR3 DNA is TGTGCCAGCAATAGCCGGGGGGCGGGGACCTACGAGCAGTACTTC. This encodes CASNSRGAGTYEQYF. The chain combines TRBV28 with TRBJ2-7; TRBD2 might be the D (7 bases). The CDR3 covers 15 residues. Germline V gives CDR1 MDHEN, CDR2 SYDVKM. V lost 7 bases and J lost 2, with 18 bases in between.

Concerning this clone itself: Other DNA sequences in this sample translate to the same CDR3. V gene TRBV28 combines with J gene TRBJ1-2; no clear D. Trimming left V 2 bases short and J 3 bases short, with 7 bases between. The CDR3 contains 13 residues. Germline CDR1 MDHEN, CDR2 SYDVKM. The CDR3 loop reads CASSLDRDYGYTF. Here the CDR3 DNA reads TGTGCCAGCAGTTTAGACCGAGACTATGGCTACACCTTC.

V and J are TRBV5-5 and TRBJ1-2; no clear D gene. The V gene lost 0 bases and the J gene lost 7 bases, with 4 bases spanning the gap. The CDR3 covers 11 residues. The germline V gene encodes CDR1 SGHKS and CDR2 YYEKEE (reference sequence). The CDR3, as DNA: TGTGCCAGCAGCTTGGACACTGGCTACACCTTC. This sequence encodes CASSLDTGYTF.

The chain couples TRBV28 to TRBJ2-3; TRBD2 is a possible D gene (6 bases). The germline V gene encodes CDR1 MDHEN and CDR2 SYDVKM. Trimming left V 2 bases short and J 0 bases short, with 12 bases between. This CDR3 has 16 amino acids. CDR3: CASSLRERGSTDTQYF. The CDR3 DNA sequence: TGTGCCAGCAGTTTACGGGAGAGGGGAAGCACAGATACGCAGTATTTT.

V usage is TRBV28 and J usage is TRBJ1-1; D not certain. In germline, CDR1 is MDHEN, CDR2 SYDVKM. The CDR3 totals 12 residues. V was pared by 5 bases and J by 4 bases, with 8 bases between. CDR3 coding DNA: TGTGCCAGCAGTCTCCCAAGCACTGAAGCTTTCTTT. It is translated as CASSLPSTEAFF.

This rearrangement joins TRBV6-1 to TRBJ2-3, with 16 bases that match TRBD2. CDR1 and CDR2 from the germline V gene are MNHNS and SASEGT. J gave up 8 bases and V 6 bases, and 2 bases lay outside the gene matches. CDR3 size: 14 residues. The CDR3 nucleotides are TGTGCCAGCAGGGGACTAGCGGGAGGGGGTACGCAGTATTTT. It translates to CASRGLAGGGTQYF.

In its sample, this clone was seen once. The V gene is TRBV7-3, the J gene TRBJ2-3, with unresolved D. Trimming took off 5 bases at V and 2 bases at J, with 8 bases between the two ends. This CDR3 is 13 amino acids long. Germline assignment: CDR1 SGHTA and CDR2 FQGTGA. The CDR3 bases are TGTGCCAGCAGCCCAGACATCACAGATACGCAGTATTTT. It translates to CASSPDITDTQYF. The complete variable domain, with remaining parts taken from reference TRBV7-3 and TRBJ2-3, reads GAGVSQTPSNKVTEKGKYVELRCDPISGHTALYWYRQSLGQGPEFLIYFQGTGAADDSGLPNDRFFAVRPEGSVSTLKIQRTERGDSAVYLCASSPDITDTQYFGPGTRLTVL.

This chain uses TRBV2 with TRBJ2-3; D call uncertain. V was pared by 8 bases and J by 0 bases, with 15 bases between. The CDR3 sequence is 15 residues long. Germline CDR1 and CDR2: SNHLY and FYNNEI. The CDR3 region is CASDALSESTDTQYF. In DNA, the CDR3 is TGTGCCAGCGACGCTTTGAGCGAGAGCACAGATACGCAGTATTTT.

The CDR3 DNA reads TGTGCCAGCAGTGCCCGGGACATCTTCTCCTACGAGCAGTACTTC. Translation: CASSARDIFSYEQYF. The rearrangement uses TRBV6-5 and TRBJ2-7; TRBD1 might be the D (6 bases). From germline, CDR1 is MNHEY and CDR2 SVGAGI. CDR3 length: 15 amino acids. Trimming took 5 bases from V and 0 from J, leaving 14 bases between them.

In this sample, this clone turned up many times. This rearrangement joins TRBV28 to TRBJ1-1, with TRBD1 matching over 7 bases. With V trimmed by 6 bases and J by 5 bases, 15 bases remained unmatched. The CDR3 loop spans 16 amino acids. Germline CDR1 and CDR2: MDHEN and SYDVKM. The CDR3 protein is CASSTRGAGGRTEAFF. The CDR3, as DNA: TGTGCCAGCAGCACAAGGGGGGCAGGGGGGAGGACTGAAGCTTTCTTT.

The V and J genes are TRBV7-3 and TRBJ2-5, with D hard to call. CDR1 is SGHTA and CDR2 is FQGTGA in the germline V gene. V shed 5 bases and J shed 0 bases, with 10 bases lying between them. CDR3 length: 14 residues. The CDR3: CASSAGRNQETQYF. The CDR3 DNA follows: TGTGCCAGCAGCGCCGGACGGAACCAAGAGACCCAGTACTTC.

This clone appeared a few times. The genes are TRBV7-2 and TRBJ2-7; D is uncertain. This CDR3 contains 13 residues. The germline V gene encodes CDR1 SGHTA and CDR2 FQGNSA. Between the trimmed V and J ends, which lost 2 bases and 0 bases, there was a span of 5 bases. CDR3 residues: CASSLYNSYEQYF. The CDR3 nucleotides read TGTGCCAGCAGCTTATACAACTCCTACGAGCAGTACTTC.

A single count supports this clone. The chain couples TRBV29-1 to TRBJ2-5; 8 nucleotides agree with TRBD2. V lost 7 bases, J lost 7 bases, and 11 bases stayed unmatched. This CDR3 comprises 13 residues. Germline V gene lookup returns CDR1 SQVTM and CDR2 ANQGSEA. The DNA of the CDR3 is TGCAGCGCCACTCCTTTCGGGGGGGGGACCCAGTACTTC. This translates into CSATPFGGGTQYF.

V usage is TRBV18 and J usage is TRBJ2-5; 10 positions match TRBD2. J was trimmed by 4 bases and V by 0 bases; bases with no gene match: 5. The CDR3 covers 16 residues. Germline values: CDR1 KGHSH, CDR2 LQKENI. CDR3 in DNA: TGTGCCAGCTCACCACCGGCTAGCGGGAGTTTAGAGACCCAGTACTTC. It translates to CASSPPASGSLETQYF.

This clone was recorded a few times. The rearrangement links TRBV9 to TRBJ2-5, with 11 bases that match TRBD2. Germline trimming cut 0 bases from V and 5 bases from J; bases unmatched to any gene: 9. This CDR3 spans 17 amino acids. Germline-derived CDR1 and CDR2 are SGDLS and YYNGEE. The CDR3 coding sequence is TGTGCCAGCAGCGTAGGTTTGGATAGCGGGAGGGGTGAGACCCAGTACTTC. Its protein is CASSVGLDSGRGETQYF.

In this sample, this clone turned up once. The chain employs TRBV7-8 and TRBJ2-6; possibly TRBD2 for D (5 bases). This CDR3 has 18 residues. Germline V gene sequence: CDR1 SGHVS, CDR2 FQNEAQ. The germline V and J ends were trimmed by 5 bases and 0 bases, with 17 bases remaining between them. CDR3 nucleotide sequence: TGTGCCAGCAGCGGGTGGGAGATAAGTGGCTCTGGGGCCAACGTCCTGACTTTC. Its protein is CASSGWEISGSGANVLTF.

In regard to this clone: A read error may explain this, as a much larger clone is one base away. The genes are TRBV7-9 and TRBJ1-2; 7 bases agree with TRBD1. CDR3 length: 14 amino acids. The V and J ends lost 3 bases and 2 bases, in that order; junction bases with no gene match: 3. Germline values: CDR1 SEHNR, CDR2 FQNEAQ (reference sequence). DNA for the CDR3: TGTGCCAGCAGCTTGATGACAGGGAACTATGGCTACACCTTC. It specifies CASSLMTGNYGYTF. Full variable domain (missing parts from reference TRBV7-9 and TRBJ1-2): DTGVSQNPRHKITKRGQNVTFRCDPISEHNRLYWYRQTLGQGPEFLTYFQNEAQLEKSRLLSDRFSAERPKGSFSTLEIQRTEQGDSAMYLCASSLMTGNYGYTFGSGTRLTVV.

This sequence joins TRBV2 and TRBJ2-7; 8 positions agree with TRBD2. The CDR3 totals 13 residues. V lost 6 bases, J lost 2 bases, and 3 bases stayed unmatched. Germline loops: CDR1 SNHLY, CDR2 FYNNEI. The CDR3 region is CASRTSGPYEQYF. CDR3 coding DNA: TGTGCCAGCAGAACTAGCGGCCCCTACGAGCAGTACTTC.